This T cell receptor beta chain was sequenced for a study of T cell responses to AZD1222 COVID-19 vaccine. The CDR3 has 13 residues. Germline CDR1 is SGHTA and CDR2 is FQGTGA. V gave up 4 bases and J gave up 4 bases, with 10 bases separating them. TCRdb keeps only in-frame clones here, not all; method: immunoSEQ multiplex PCR. The sample shows about 140,000 clones, over 85% of them seen only once. The starting material was peripheral blood, obtained on day 0 of AZD1222 vaccination. The source of this sequence is an adult in good health. The rearrangement joins TRBV7-3 to TRBJ1-1, with D uncertain. The CDR3 here is CASSSSRSTEAFF. DNA for the CDR3: TGTGCCAGCAGCTCCAGTCGGAGCACTGAAGCTTTCTTT.